This entry lists 18 T cell receptor beta chains sequenced from one sample in a study of cytomegalovirus exposure and HLA in healthy donors. Vbeta (60) and Jbeta (13) primers were used in the PCR. Repertoires were generated with immunoSEQ multiplex PCR, while TCRdb's copy carries only in-frame clones and drops some. Of 150,000 to 200,000 clones listed, 77% are singletons. Sequenced input: PBMCs. These receptors were collected from a woman aged 25 to 45 in good health and CMV-seropositive.

The chain's CDR3 is CASSIRSGQGGYGYTF. For the CDR3, the DNA is TGTGCCAGCTCTATTAGGTCGGGACAGGGCGGCTATGGCTACACCTTC. The gene calls are TRBV7-8 and TRBJ1-2; 9 nucleotides match TRBD1. The junction had 14 bases not matched to a gene; V was cut back by 8 bases and J by 4 bases. The germline V gene encodes CDR1 SGHVS and CDR2 FQNEAQ. The CDR3 has 16 residues.

The CDR3 sequence is CASSLGGREGRTEAFF. CDR3 in DNA: TGTGCCAGCAGCTTAGGCGGCAGGGAAGGTAGGACTGAAGCTTTCTTT. The rearrangement links TRBV7-9 to TRBJ1-1; TRBD1 is a possible D gene (5 bases). This CDR3 comprises 16 residues. V lost 1 base, J lost 5 bases, and 17 bases lay in between. The V gene's germline CDR1 is SEHNR and CDR2 FQNEAQ (reference sequence).

Comment on this clone: The same CDR3 arises from other DNA sequences in this sample as well. The V gene is TRBV10-1, the J gene TRBJ2-7; TRBD1 matches at 10 bases. The CDR3 has 14 residues. Germline trimming cut 6 bases from V and 2 bases from J; bases unmatched to any gene: 4. Germline values: CDR1 WNHNN, CDR2 SYGVQD (reference sequence). The CDR3 DNA is TGCGCCAGCAGCGAAGGACAGGGGGCCTACGAGCAGTACTTC. This codes for CASSEGQGAYEQYF.

This rearrangement joins TRBV9 to TRBJ2-1; 9 bases match TRBD2. The CDR3 extends over 18 amino acids. Germline V gene data show CDR1 as SGDLS and CDR2 as YYNGEE. The V and J ends lost 0 bases and 2 bases, in that order; junction bases with no gene match: 9. In DNA form, the CDR3 reads TGTGCCAGCAGCGTAGCCCAGGAGGTAGCGGGAGCCTACAATGAGCAGTTCTTC. Residues: CASSVAQEVAGAYNEQFF.

As concerns this clone: Other DNA sequences in the sample encode the same CDR3. The gene calls are TRBV9 and TRBJ2-7; D is perhaps TRBD2 (6 bases). V was pared by 2 bases and J by 7 bases, with 13 bases between. The CDR3 runs to 13 residues. Germline V lookup: CDR1 SGDLS, CDR2 YYNGEE. Here the CDR3 reads CASSVGGPGEQYF. CDR3 bases: TGTGCCAGCAGCGTTGGAGGGCCGGGTGAGCAGTACTTC.

J is TRBJ2-3 and V is TRBV10-3; D perhaps matches TRBD2 (6 bases). The CDR3 is 13 amino acids. The germline V gene encodes CDR1 ENHRY and CDR2 SYGVKD. Trimming cost V 9 bases and J 2 bases, with 12 bases left between them. Here the CDR3 reads CAITTGATDTQYF. The CDR3 bases are TGTGCCATTACCACGGGAGCCACAGATACGCAGTATTTT.

V and J are TRBV5-4 and TRBJ2-5; TRBD2 matches at 7 bases. The junction had 3 bases not matched to a gene; V was cut back by 2 bases and J by 5 bases. The V gene's germline CDR1 is SGHNT and CDR2 YYREEE (reference sequence). The CDR3 consists of 13 residues. CDR3 amino acids: CASSFGGLETQYF. As DNA, the CDR3 is TGTGCCAGCAGCTTCGGGGGGTTGGAGACCCAGTACTTC.

The genes are TRBV5-1 and TRBJ2-2; 14 nucleotides align to TRBD2. The V gene's germline CDR1 is SGHRS and CDR2 YFSETQ. The CDR3 is 18 residues long. The trim removed 3 bases at V and 8 bases at J, leaving 12 bases unmatched. CDR3 sequence: CASSSTGTSGSMLGELFF. In DNA form, the CDR3 reads TGCGCCAGCAGCTCCACCGGGACTAGCGGGAGTATGTTAGGGGAGCTGTTTTTT.

The chain has TRBV4-1 and TRBJ1-4; 8 nucleotides align to TRBD1. V gave up 4 bases and J gave up 8 bases; unmatched junction bases: 12. CDR1 MGHRA and CDR2 YSYEKL come from the germline V gene. The CDR3 contains 16 residues. DNA of the CDR3: TGCGCCAGCAGCCCCCAATCAGGGGGCTTGGGAGAAAAACTGTTTTTT. As protein: CASSPQSGGLGEKLFF.

The J gene is TRBJ2-7, the V gene TRBV29-1; TRBD2 matches 11 bases. Germline values: CDR1 SQVTM, CDR2 ANQGSEA. The CDR3 runs 16 residues. The J segment lost 1 base and the V segment lost 4 bases, leaving 9 bases of the junction unmatched. The CDR3 nucleotides read TGCAGCGTTGCCCTAGCGGGAGGAGGAAGGTCCTACGAGCAGTACTTC. Its translation: CSVALAGGGRSYEQYF.

CDR3 DNA sequence: TGTGCCAGCAGCCGGACCCGGGGGGCCCAATCTAGCTCCTACAATGAGCAGTTCTTC. It is translated as CASSRTRGAQSSSYNEQFF. The chain is built from TRBV11-2 and TRBJ2-1; D is perhaps TRBD2 (7 bases). The V and J ends lost 5 bases and 0 bases respectively, with 23 bases between them. CDR1 is SGHAT and CDR2 is FQNNGV in the germline V gene. The CDR3 runs to 19 residues. Drawing the rest from reference TRBV11-2 and TRBJ2-1, the complete variable domain is EAGVAQSPRYKIIEKRQSVAFWCNPISGHATLYWYQQILGQGPKLLIQFQNNGVVDDSQLPKDRFSAERLKGVDSTLKIQPAKLEDSAVYLCASSRTRGAQSSSYNEQFFGPGTRLTVL.

The CDR3: CASSSASRAKGEKLFF. DNA of the CDR3: TGTGCCAGCAGCTCCGCGTCCAGGGCTAAGGGTGAAAAACTGTTTTTT. The chain has TRBV5-8 and TRBJ1-4; D is perhaps TRBD1 (5 bases). CDR3 length equals 16 residues. Per the germline V gene, CDR1 is SGHTS and CDR2 is YDEGEE. V shed 3 bases and J shed 7 bases, with 19 bases lying between them.

This clone was recorded a few times. The chain employs TRBV4-3 and TRBJ2-2, with TRBD2 as a possible D gene (7 bases). From germline, CDR1 is LGHNA and CDR2 YSLEER. The CDR3 runs to 18 residues. Between the trimmed V and J ends, which lost 1 base and 6 bases, there was a span of 21 bases. For the CDR3, the DNA is TGCGCCAGCAGCCAAGCCCGGCGGGGGCCAGGGGCAGCCGGGGAGCTGTTTTTT. It yields the protein CASSQARRGPGAAGELFF.

V gene TRBV7-6 combines with J gene TRBJ2-5; D is ambiguous. Per germline, CDR1 SGHVS and CDR2 FNYEAQ. The V end lost 2 bases, the J end lost 5 bases, and 12 bases lay between the germline ends. This CDR3 contains 14 residues. As DNA, the CDR3 is TGTGCCAGCAGCTTACGGCTAGGAGCGGAGACCCAGTACTTC. It yields the protein CASSLRLGAETQYF.

This clone came up a few times. The rearrangement joins TRBV4-3 to TRBJ2-1; 12 bases are a match to TRBD2. The CDR3 runs 18 residues. Trimming cost V 1 base and J 4 bases; bases outside gene matches: 8. The germline CDR1 and CDR2 sequences are LGHNA and YSLEER. The DNA of the CDR3 is TGCGCCAGCAGCCAAGCACCTCGGACTAGCGGGACTTACAATGAGCAGTTCTTC. It codes for CASSQAPRTSGTYNEQFF.

This clone was seen a few times. V and J are TRBV7-8 and TRBJ2-7; no definite D call. Germline CDR1 reads SGHVS; CDR2 reads FQNEAQ. The CDR3 is 14 amino acids. V lost 0 bases and J lost 0, with 6 bases in between. CDR3 amino acids: CASSLAGSSYEQYF. The CDR3 DNA follows: TGTGCCAGCAGCTTAGCGGGCAGCTCCTACGAGCAGTACTTC.

The CDR3 nucleotides read TGTGCCAGAAGCTTTCGCCGAGGAAGCTCCTACGAGCAGTACTTC. Its translation is CARSFRRGSSYEQYF. The chain links TRBV5-3 to TRBJ2-7; D is unresolved. TRBV5-3 is given ORF status, its function remaining uncertain. CDR3 length equals 15 residues. Trimming stripped 2 bases from V and 0 bases from J, with 12 bases between.

This chain connects TRBV19 to TRBJ1-4; D gene unclear. This CDR3 region has 15 residues. The V gene's germline CDR1 is LNHDA and CDR2 SQIVND (reference sequence). The V gene lost 3 bases and the J gene lost 4 bases, with 12 bases spanning the gap. Written as DNA, the CDR3 is TGTGCCAGTAGTATTCCGGGAAAGGTTAATGAAAAACTGTTTTTT. Translating it yields CASSIPGKVNEKLFF.